This entry describes one T cell receptor (beta chain). No cognate antigen has been identified for it. For every CD8+ T cell subset, 300,000 cells were flow-sorted straight into RLT lysis buffer, and each subset was sorted in triplicate. To keep memory contaminants out, a stringent definition of naive CD8+ T cells was applied: CD45RO-CCR7+CD27+CD95-. Using standard density gradient centrifugation, peripheral blood mononuclear cells were isolated from buffy coats. A FACSAria III was used to flow-sort naive CXCR3-negative and CXCR3-positive CD8+ T cells. Total RNA was extracted from sorted cells with an RNeasy Mini Kit. The data derive from a study of CXCR3-negative and CXCR3-positive naive CD8 T cells (dated by TCRdb to about 2019). Study-wide context: About 150 million TRB reads were obtained in total, roughly 1.5 +/- 0.3 million reads per library. Diversity and physicochemical repertoire analyses were performed on about a dozen donors pooled from two independent experiments. TRBV-TRBJ cluster analysis included naive subsets from five or six donors and memory cells from 3 donors.

Summary of the overall study and its limitations: Freshly isolated PBMCs were used for most assays because CXCR3 expression partially decreased after cryopreservation. Compared with CXCR3-negative naive cells, CXCR3-positive naive cells had TRB CDR3s with higher hydrophobicity (lower Kidera factor 4), lower energy, and higher strength and volume indices. TRBV-TRBJ usage was similar between naive CXCR3-negative and CXCR3-positive cells from the same donor, while memory cells showed distinct patterns. Because surface CD5, which has been linked to self-reactivity in mice, was comparable between naive subsets, TCR interaction strength was also inferred from TRB CDR3 physicochemical properties. Repertoire diversity was comparably high in both naive subsets but much lower in memory CD8+ T cells.

Sequenced on a NextSeq 550. The Human TCR Profiling Kit (MiLaboratory) was used to make UMI-labeled 5' RACE TRB cDNA libraries. cDNA synthesis used the entire amount of extracted RNA, and PCR amplification then used the entire amount of cDNA produced. Libraries were prepared in parallel using an identical number of PCR cycles. The paper's data handling went like this. MIGEC and MiXCR extracted about 53,000 +/- 10,000 unique UMI-labeled TRB cDNA molecules per library, requiring at least two reads per UMI. An average of roughly 40,000 +/- 10,000 functional in-frame TRB CDR3 nucleotide clonotypes without stop codons was found per library. After each sample was downsampled to 5000 UMI-labeled TRB molecules, VDJtools was used to calculate diversity metrics such as normalized Shannon-Wiener and Chao1. VDJtools computed clonotype-size-weighted physicochemical properties of the central five CDR3 residues: interaction energy, strength, volume and Kidera factor 4. Reads reprocessed by TCRdb are summarized as one entry per CDR3 protein sequence, and DNA is absent. The V and J calls come from TCRdb's annotation, not from the publication. The table for this sample lists more than 100,000 distinct CDR3 sequences. The ten largest clones represent 0.41% of the sample.

This sequence was found in a human donor in good health. Some clones in this sample may be carry-over from other donors' samples. Material: naive CXCR3+ CD8+ T cells from blood. The cell subset or site label, read with the paper, signifies: CD45RO-CCR7+CD27+CD95- naive CD8+ T cells expressing CXCR3 (TNR3+).

CDR3 region: CASSHSGTGDIKSTDTQYF. The chain uses TRBV18 and TRBJ2-3; TCRdb gives TRBD1 as the D gene, but with no DNA this cannot be confirmed. The CDR3 starts with the cysteine, ends with the phenylalanine, and has 19 residues. No DNA has been recorded. The germline V gene specifies KGHSH as CDR1 and LQKENI as CDR2.